This T cell receptor (beta chain) was recorded in a study of control samples from healthy donors and cancer patients. The repertoire was sequenced with immunoSEQ multiplex PCR; TCRdb's copy has only in-frame clones and lacks some. Of about 150,000 clones in the sample, around 88% are singletons; the top ten hold less than 2%. CDR3 length: 12 residues. V was clipped by 10 bases and J by 6 bases, with 16 bases between them. CDR1 and CDR2 from the germline V gene are MGHDK and SYGVNS. The J gene is TRBJ2-7, the V gene TRBV25-1; D is tentatively TRBD1 or TRBD2 (5 bases each). The TCR comes from a man between 18 and 29 years old in good health. Sequencing was done on a sample of blood. The CDR3 DNA reads TGTGCCACACAACGGGGACGGACCGAGCAGTACTTC. Its translation: CATQRGRTEQYF.